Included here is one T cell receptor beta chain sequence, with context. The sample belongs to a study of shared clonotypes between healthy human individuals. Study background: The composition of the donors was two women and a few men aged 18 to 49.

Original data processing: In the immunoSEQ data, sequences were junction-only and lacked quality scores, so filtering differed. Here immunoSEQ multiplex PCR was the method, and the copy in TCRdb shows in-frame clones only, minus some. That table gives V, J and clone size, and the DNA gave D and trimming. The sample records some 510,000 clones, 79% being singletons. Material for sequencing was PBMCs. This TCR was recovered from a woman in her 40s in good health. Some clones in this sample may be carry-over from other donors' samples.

For the CDR3, the DNA is TGTGCCAGCAGCGAACTAGCGGGATCCTACGAGCAGTACTTC. Encoded protein: CASSELAGSYEQYF. This chain uses TRBV9 with TRBJ2-7, with 10 bases lining up with TRBD2. Germline V gives CDR1 SGDLS, CDR2 YYNGEE. V shed 3 bases and J 1 base; nucleotides not matched to a gene: 1. The length of the CDR3 is 14 residues. Supplemented by reference TRBV9 and TRBJ2-7, the full variable domain reads DSGVTQTPKHLITATGQRVTLRCSPRSGDLSVYWYQQSLDQGLQFLIQYYNGEERAKGNILERFSAQQFPDLHSELNLSSLELGDSALYFCASSELAGSYEQYFGPGTRLTVT.